These 32 T cell receptor beta chains share one sample of origin, sequenced in a study of OX40 agonist ivuxolimab in advanced cancers. The library was generated by the immunoSEQ multiplex PCR assay. The source is immuneACCESS, and TCRdb retained only in-frame sequences with V and J called. Part of the clones is not carried over; for the studies checked, unresolved V genes explain less than half of this, and the remainder is unexplained. This sample lists about 130,000 clones; 85% to 95% were detected once. Clones ranked in the top ten supply approximately 0.81% of the sample. Material: CD4+ or CD8+ T cells sorted from blood, obtained in a trial of the OX40 agonist ivuxolimab. The receptor set was obtained from an adult with an advanced solid tumor such as melanoma, head and neck, liver or kidney cancer.

J is TRBJ1-1 and V is TRBV18, with no clear D. Per germline, CDR1 KGHSH and CDR2 LQKENI. The CDR3 contains 13 residues. V lost 3 bases and J lost 3, with 8 bases in between. As DNA, the CDR3 is TGTGCCAGCTCACCCTGGTCGGACACTGAAGCTTTCTTT. This encodes CASSPWSDTEAFF.

The V gene is TRBV6-5, the J gene TRBJ1-1, with a possible D match to TRBD1 (6 bases). The V and J ends lost 1 base and 4 bases respectively, with 10 bases between them. The CDR3 has 14 amino acids. Germline values: CDR1 MNHEY, CDR2 SVGAGI. The CDR3 protein is CASSYWGASTEAFF. The DNA of the CDR3 is TGTGCCAGCAGTTACTGGGGGGCTAGCACTGAAGCTTTCTTT.

This chain joins TRBV6-5 and TRBJ1-2; D is ambiguous. This CDR3 spans 13 amino acids. Germline-derived CDR1 and CDR2 are MNHEY and SVGAGI. V was clipped by 2 bases and J by 6 bases, with 10 bases between them. In DNA form, the CDR3 reads TGTGCCAGCAGTTACCGGCCGGGAGATGGCTACACCTTC. Amino acid sequence: CASSYRPGDGYTF.

The chain combines TRBV19 with TRBJ2-2, with D tentatively TRBD1 (5 bases). Germline CDR1 is LNHDA and CDR2 is SQIVND (reference sequence). With 6 bases removed from V and 1 base from J, the gap between germline ends came to 9 bases. This CDR3 spans 14 amino acids. The CDR3 protein is CASSPDRNTGELFF. CDR3 in DNA: TGTGCCAGTAGCCCTGACAGGAACACCGGGGAGCTGTTTTTT.

This clone has a handful of counts. The chain has TRBV5-1 and TRBJ2-7; tentatively, D is TRBD1 (6 bases). Trimming took off 0 bases at V and 5 bases at J, with 9 bases between the two ends. CDR1 SGHRS and CDR2 YFSETQ come from the germline V gene. The CDR3 is 13 amino acids. Here the CDR3 DNA reads TGCGCCAGCAGCTTGGCCGGGACAAACGAGCAGTACTTC. This encodes CASSLAGTNEQYF.

The V gene is TRBV7-2, the J gene TRBJ1-2; 8 bases align to TRBD1. The CDR3 is 14 amino acids. Germline-derived CDR1 and CDR2 are SGHTA and FQGNSA. With V trimmed by 4 bases and J by 2 bases, 3 bases remained unmatched. The CDR3 protein is CASSSGGVNYGYTF. In DNA form, the CDR3 reads TGTGCCAGCAGCTCAGGGGGCGTCAACTATGGCTACACCTTC.

The CDR3 protein is CAISGGLTRALTGEQFF. The CDR3 nucleotides are TGTGCCATCAGTGGGGGGCTCACGAGGGCGCTTACGGGTGAGCAGTTCTTC. The chain links TRBV10-3 to TRBJ2-1; tentative D call: TRBD1 (6 bases). V was clipped by 4 bases and J by 9 bases, with 25 bases between them. CDR1 is ENHRY, CDR2 SYGVKD, per germline. The CDR3 extends over 17 amino acids.

The V gene is TRBV5-1, the J gene TRBJ2-3; D possibly corresponds to TRBD2 (5 bases). The V end was cut by 3 bases, the J end by 6 bases, with 5 bases between. In germline, CDR1 is SGHRS, CDR2 YFSETQ. This CDR3 region has 11 residues. The CDR3 loop reads CASSWEDTQYF. For the CDR3, the DNA is TGCGCCAGCAGCTGGGAGGATACGCAGTATTTT.

The gene calls are TRBV19 and TRBJ2-3; 11 bases fit TRBD2. CDR1 and CDR2 from the germline V gene are LNHDA and SQIVND (reference sequence). With V trimmed by 8 bases and J by 2 bases, 3 bases remained unmatched. The CDR3 extends over 14 amino acids. CDR3 in DNA: TGTGCCAGTGGGACTAGCGGATCCACAGATACGCAGTATTTT. It is translated as CASGTSGSTDTQYF.

This sequence joins TRBV5-4 and TRBJ2-1; TRBD2 matches at 8 bases. V was pared by 2 bases and J by 1 base, with 5 bases of the junction left unmatched. The CDR3 has 16 amino acids. Germline CDR1 SGHNT, CDR2 YYREEE (reference sequence). CDR3 nucleotide sequence: TGTGCCAGCAGCTTAGACCCGGGAGGGTCCTACAATGAGCAGTTCTTC. It specifies CASSLDPGGSYNEQFF.

This chain uses TRBV5-5 with TRBJ1-5; D ambiguous. The CDR3 consists of 13 residues. Trimming took 4 bases from V and 9 from J, leaving 14 bases between them. Germline CDR1 and CDR2: SGHKS and YYEKEE (reference sequence). The CDR3 loop is CASSSREFSPQHF. The CDR3 nucleotides read TGTGCCAGCAGCAGTAGGGAATTCTCGCCCCAGCATTTT.

The chain carries TRBV6-6 and TRBJ1-2; no clear D gene. Trimming took 2 bases from V and 14 from J, leaving 21 bases between them. In germline, CDR1 is MNHNY, CDR2 SVGAGI (reference sequence). This CDR3 has 14 amino acids. CDR3 amino acids: CASSYRPPSYGWTF. CDR3 nucleotides: TGTGCCAGCAGTTACAGACCCCCATCCTACGGATGGACCTTC.

V usage is TRBV27 and J usage is TRBJ2-1, with 7 bases that match TRBD2. In germline, CDR1 is MNHEY, CDR2 SMNVEV (reference sequence). This CDR3 is 15 amino acids long. The ends lost 3 bases at V and 7 bases at J; junction bases unmatched: 9. The CDR3: CASSLGGIILNEQFF. The CDR3, as DNA: TGTGCCAGCAGTTTGGGAGGGATAATACTTAATGAGCAGTTCTTC.

This chain connects TRBV4-3 to TRBJ1-4; 7 bases fit TRBD1. Germline V gene sequence: CDR1 LGHNA, CDR2 YSLEER. The CDR3 is 17 residues long. Trimming cost V 4 bases and J 8 bases; bases outside gene matches: 16. In DNA form, the CDR3 reads TGCGCCAGCAGCCCCACGCCCCAGGGGGGGAATAGAGAAAAACTGTTTTTT. It yields the protein CASSPTPQGGNREKLFF.

The chain couples TRBV27 to TRBJ1-1, with a possible D match to TRBD1 (6 bases). Looked up from germline, CDR1 is MNHEY and CDR2 is SMNVEV (reference sequence). The length of the CDR3 is 15 residues. V was cut by 8 bases and J by 0 bases, with 16 bases left in between. This CDR3 reads CASAGADIMNTEAFF. The CDR3 DNA sequence: TGTGCCAGCGCGGGGGCCGACATAATGAACACTGAAGCTTTCTTT.

The J gene is TRBJ2-3, the V gene TRBV28, with TRBD2 matching over 10 bases. Germline V gene lookup returns CDR1 MDHEN and CDR2 SYDVKM. V dropped 8 bases and J dropped 2; count of bases not matched to a gene: 10. This CDR3 is 16 amino acids long. Written as DNA, the CDR3 is TGTGCCAGCGCTACTTCACTAGCGGGATTCACAGATACGCAGTATTTT. Amino acid sequence: CASATSLAGFTDTQYF.

The CDR3 DNA reads as TGTGCCAGCACCCCCGAGGGTTCCAGGGGAGCTTTCTTT. Translation gives CASTPEGSRGAFF. The V and J genes are TRBV6-5 and TRBJ1-1; the D gene is possibly TRBD1 (6 bases). Trimming left V 7 bases short and J 10 bases short, with 19 bases between. CDR1 and CDR2 (germline): MNHEY, SVGAGI. CDR3 size: 13 residues.

The chain couples TRBV6-5 to TRBJ2-7, with TRBD1 matching 9 bases. Trimming cost V 6 bases and J 0 bases; bases outside gene matches: 6. Per the germline V gene, CDR1 is MNHEY and CDR2 is SVGAGI. The CDR3 consists of 15 residues. CDR3 coding DNA: TGTGCCAGCAGGACAGGGGGAGTGAACTCCTACGAGCAGTACTTC. Translating it yields CASRTGGVNSYEQYF.

The J gene is TRBJ2-3, the V gene TRBV5-4; the match to TRBD2 covers 8 bases. CDR1 is SGHNT, CDR2 YYREEE, per germline (reference sequence). J lost 2 bases, V lost 5 bases, and 7 bases had no gene match. The CDR3 extends over 15 amino acids. The CDR3 sequence is CASSPSGSNTDTQYF. The CDR3 DNA reads TGTGCCAGCAGTCCCAGCGGGAGCAACACAGATACGCAGTATTTT. The full variable domain, rest sourced from reference TRBV5-4 and TRBJ2-3, is ETGVTQSPTHLIKTRGQQVTLRCSSQSGHNTVSWYQQALGQGPQFIFQYYREEENGRGNFPPRFSGLQFPNYSSELNVNALELDDSALYLCASSPSGSNTDTQYFGPGTRLTVL.

In this sample, this clone turned up once. CDR3 in DNA: TGTGCCAGCAGCTTGGGCTCGGCCGTAAGCTCCTACGAGCAGTACTTC. This translates into CASSLGSAVSSYEQYF. This sequence joins TRBV5-4 and TRBJ2-5; D gene ambiguous. The DNA end favors TRBJ2-7, so the J call may be wrong. The CDR3 is 16 residues long. CDR1 is SGHNT, CDR2 YYREEE, per germline (reference sequence).

The gene calls are TRBV7-9 and TRBJ1-4; 8 nucleotides align to TRBD1. Germline CDR1 reads SEHNR; CDR2 reads FQNEAQ (reference sequence). V was clipped by 3 bases and J by 3 bases; unmatched bases: 3. This CDR3 has 15 residues. The CDR3: CASSLDRESNEKLFF. CDR3 DNA: TGTGCCAGCAGCTTGGACAGGGAATCTAATGAAAAACTGTTTTTT.

This clone was observed a single time. The rearrangement joins TRBV18 to TRBJ2-2; TRBD2 matches at 12 bases. This CDR3 has 15 residues. V shed 6 bases, J shed 4 bases, and the junction held 3 bases outside the gene matches. Germline V gene data show CDR1 as KGHSH and CDR2 as LQKENI. The chain's CDR3 is CASSPTSGSTGELFF. The CDR3, as DNA: TGTGCCAGCTCCCCGACTAGCGGGAGCACCGGGGAGCTGTTTTTT.

J is TRBJ2-7 and V is TRBV7-9, with no clear D. The V and J ends lost 1 base and 6 bases respectively, with 13 bases between them. Germline loops: CDR1 SEHNR, CDR2 FQNEAQ (reference sequence). The CDR3 covers 14 residues. This CDR3 is CASSLDARAAEQYF. The CDR3 DNA reads as TGTGCCAGCAGCTTAGACGCGAGAGCAGCCGAGCAGTACTTC.

The CDR3 region is CASSLQGNYGYTF. DNA for the CDR3: TGTGCCAGCAGCTTACAGGGGAACTATGGCTACACCTTC. V gene TRBV11-2 combines with J gene TRBJ1-2; the D gene is possibly TRBD1 (6 bases). CDR1 and CDR2 from the germline V gene are SGHAT and FQNNGV. The V end lost 2 bases, the J end lost 2 bases, and 6 bases lay between the germline ends. This CDR3 spans 13 amino acids.

V is TRBV2 and J is TRBJ1-1; TRBD1 agrees at 7 bases. Per germline, CDR1 SNHLY and CDR2 FYNNEI. The CDR3 has 12 amino acids. The V and J ends lost 8 bases and 1 base, in that order; junction bases with no gene match: 1. The CDR3 reads CASRDRNTEAFF. The CDR3 DNA reads TGTGCCAGCCGGGACAGGAACACTGAAGCTTTCTTT. Drawing the rest from reference TRBV2 and TRBJ1-1, the complete variable domain is EPEVTQTPSHQVTQMGQEVILRCVPISNHLYFYWYRQILGQKVEFLVSFYNNEISEKSEIFDDQFSVERPDGSNFTLKIRSTKLEDSAMYFCASRDRNTEAFFGQGTRLTVV.

The rearrangement joins TRBV19 to TRBJ1-1; 7 positions agree with TRBD1. The CDR3 totals 17 residues. Germline V CDR1 and CDR2: LNHDA, SQIVND (reference sequence). V shed 5 bases and J 1 base; nucleotides not matched to a gene: 13. CDR3 in DNA: TGTGCCAGTAGTTCTACCCCCCGACAGGGTCAGAACACTGAAGCTTTCTTT. It specifies CASSSTPRQGQNTEAFF.

The V call is TRBV7-2, the J call TRBJ1-1; 7 nucleotides agree with TRBD1. The CDR3 totals 15 residues. Germline V lookup: CDR1 SGHTA, CDR2 FQGNSA. The ends lost 5 bases at V and 4 bases at J; junction bases unmatched: 10. CDR3 residues: CASSPPVQGGTEAFF. The DNA for the CDR3 is TGTGCCAGCAGCCCACCTGTTCAGGGGGGCACTGAAGCTTTCTTT.

The V and J genes are TRBV4-2 and TRBJ2-7; D unresolved. V was pared by 0 bases and J by 3 bases, with 9 bases between. The CDR3 spans 14 residues. The germline V gene encodes CDR1 LGHNA and CDR2 YNFKEQ. In DNA form, the CDR3 reads TGTGCCAGCAGCCAAGAATACAGAAACTACGAGCAGTACTTC. Protein product: CASSQEYRNYEQYF.

In this sample, this clone turned up once. The rearrangement links TRBV6-6 to TRBJ2-7; tentatively, D is TRBD1 (7 bases). Trimming took 6 bases from V and 4 from J, leaving 10 bases between them. The CDR3 has 12 amino acids. Germline V gene sequence: CDR1 MNHNY, CDR2 SVGAGI (reference sequence). Here the CDR3 DNA reads TGTGCCAGCAGACAGGGGAGGTACGAGCAGTACTTC. Its translation: CASRQGRYEQYF.

The chain links TRBV10-3 to TRBJ2-7; 7 bases line up with TRBD2. The CDR3 runs to 14 residues. The germline gives CDR1 ENHRY, CDR2 SYGVKD. V lost 8 bases and J lost 0; bases outside the gene matches: 7. In DNA, the CDR3 is TGTGCCATCGGGGGGGACTTGAGCTCCTACGAGCAGTACTTC. Amino acid sequence: CAIGGDLSSYEQYF.

This chain uses TRBV6-5 with TRBJ2-2; 10 bases are shared with TRBD2. In germline, CDR1 is MNHEY, CDR2 SVGAGI. This CDR3 spans 15 amino acids. Germline trimming cut 2 bases from V and 5 bases from J; bases unmatched to any gene: 2. This chain's CDR3 is CASSYVGLATGELFF. The CDR3 DNA is TGTGCCAGCAGTTACGTGGGACTAGCGACCGGGGAGCTGTTTTTT.

This clone was detected only once. The J gene is TRBJ2-7, the V gene TRBV7-3; TRBD1 aligns across 8 bases. The V gene's germline CDR1 is SGHTA and CDR2 FQGTGA. The junction had 9 bases not matched to a gene; V was cut back by 2 bases and J by 3 bases. This CDR3 region has 16 residues. CDR3 residues: CASSLGTGSSNYEQYF. Here the CDR3 DNA reads TGTGCCAGCAGCTTAGGGACAGGTTCGAGCAACTACGAGCAGTACTTC.